The T cell receptor beta chain described here comes from a study of CD8+CD57+ T cells in acquired aplastic anemia. Study-wide context: Sorted CD4+ plus CD8+ cells gave DNA averaging about 3.2 ug. General study findings and limits: Patients had around 30 CD8+ CDR3 sequences in common with controls (the shared set).

For this clonotype: What it binds is not known.

There are 12 residues in the CDR3. Deletions cut 3 bases from V and 4 bases from J, with 8 bases between. CDR1 is DFQATT, CDR2 SNEGSKA, per germline (reference sequence). The template for TCR beta VDJ and CDR3 sequence profiling was genomic DNA. Using its own MiXCR run on the reads, TCRdb lists one record per CDR3 protein. The sample gives under 350,000 distinct CDR3 sequences, approximately 56% of which show up once; 6.5% to 10% is in the top ten. The chain has TRBV20-1 and TRBJ2-3; D gene unclear. The receptor's source is a human donor with severe aplastic anemia or a healthy control (not recorded which). The sample consisted of sorted CD4+, CD8+, or CD8+CD57+ T cells (not recorded which) from PBMCs. CDR3 sequence reads: CSASTGSDTQYF. For the CDR3, the DNA is TGCAGTGCTAGCACGGGTTCAGATACGCAGTATTTT.